What follows are 25 T cell receptor beta chains derived from one specimen sequenced in a study of T-cell reconstitution after alpha-beta-depleted transplantation in children. Preparing the TCRbeta library involved the use of unique molecular identifiers. A single record per CDR3 protein comes from TCRdb applying MiXCR to the PCR reads. The table includes fewer than 550,000 distinct CDR3 sequences, roughly a tenth detected once. This sample comprised PBMCs from the stem cell graft donor, obtained from the stem cell graft. The receptors shown here come from a human donor who donated a stem cell graft to a child with acute myeloid leukemia.

The table lists this clonotype with a few counts. The chain is built from TRBV5-5 and TRBJ1-2, with D possibly being TRBD1 (5 bases). Trimming stripped 0 bases from V and 3 bases from J, with 9 bases between. The CDR3 is 14 amino acids. Germline V gene lookup returns CDR1 SGHKS and CDR2 YYEKEE (reference sequence). The CDR3 DNA sequence: TGTGCCAGCAGCTTGGAAGGCAGGGACTATGGCTACACCTTC. It encodes CASSLEGRDYGYTF.

This clonotype was recorded a few times. The chain joins TRBV5-1 to TRBJ2-1; maybe TRBD2 (5 bases). Germline CDR1 and CDR2: SGHRS and YFSETQ. This CDR3 is built from 15 residues. The ends were cut back, 2 bases at V and 9 bases at J, with 18 bases in the middle. The CDR3 DNA sequence: TGCGCCAGCAGCTTAACCGGGGAGCGCCTCTCTGAGCAGTTCTTC. It is translated as CASSLTGERLSEQFF.

This clonotype was seen at least ten times. The chain carries TRBV5-1 and TRBJ1-2; 7 bases agree with TRBD1. The germline gives CDR1 SGHRS, CDR2 YFSETQ. The CDR3 has 14 residues. V shed 4 bases and J 1 base; nucleotides not matched to a gene: 4. Here the CDR3 DNA reads TGCGCCAGCAGCCCCCGGGACAGTAACTATGGCTACACCTTC. Amino acid sequence: CASSPRDSNYGYTF.

The V and J genes are TRBV5-5 and TRBJ2-7; possibly TRBD1 for D (5 bases). The ends were cut back, 0 bases at V and 7 bases at J, with 14 bases in the middle. The CDR3 totals 14 residues. In germline, CDR1 is SGHKS, CDR2 YYEKEE (reference sequence). The CDR3 nucleotides read TGTGCCAGCAGCTTGGAGCAGGGTTTAGGGGAGCAGTACGTC. Amino acids: CASSLEQGLGEQYV.

This clonotype was seen repeatedly, ten times or more. V and J are TRBV5-1 and TRBJ1-1; no reliable D call. CDR3 length equals 15 residues. CDR1 is SGHRS and CDR2 is YFSETQ in the germline V gene. The V end was cut by 0 bases, the J end by 1 base, with 10 bases between. The CDR3 nucleotides are TGCGCCAGCAGCTTGGAGGGCCCGCAGAACACTGAAGCTTTCTTT. Its translation: CASSLEGPQNTEAFF. The full variable domain, rest sourced from reference TRBV5-1 and TRBJ1-1, is KAGVTQTPRYLIKTRGQQVTLSCSPISGHRSVSWYQQTPGQGLQFLFEYFSETQRNKGNFPGRFSGRQFSNSRSEMNVSTLELGDSALYLCASSLEGPQNTEAFFGQGTRLTVV.

This rearrangement joins TRBV6-1 to TRBJ2-7; 8 positions match TRBD2. The CDR3 has 16 amino acids. The J segment lost 3 bases and the V segment lost 3 bases, leaving 10 bases of the junction unmatched. Germline CDR1 is MNHNS and CDR2 is SASEGT. Written as DNA, the CDR3 is TGTGCCAGCAGTGATTCGGGGGGGCGAGGGGGCTACGAGCAGTACGTC. The encoded protein is CASSDSGGRGGYEQYV.

Of note for this clonotype: This may arise from a read error, as a much more abundant clone is one base away. As DNA, the CDR3 is TGTGCCAGCAGCCAACAGGGGTCCACAGATACGCAGTATTTT. This encodes CASSQQGSTDTQYF. The V call is TRBV7-3, the J call TRBJ2-3; 7 nucleotides agree with TRBD1. The ends lost 5 bases at V and 2 bases at J; junction bases unmatched: 4. This CDR3 region has 14 residues. Per germline, CDR1 SGHTA and CDR2 FQGTGA. The whole variable domain, filled in from reference TRBV7-3 and TRBJ2-3, reads GAGVSQTPSNKVTEKGKYVELRCDPISGHTALYWYRQSLGQGPEFLIYFQGTGAADDSGLPNDRFFAVRPEGSVSTLKIQRTERGDSAVYLCASSQQGSTDTQYFGPGTRLTVL.

The chain is built from TRBV9 and TRBJ1-2, with D unresolved. CDR3 length: 14 residues. Germline values: CDR1 SGDLS, CDR2 YYNGEE. V gave up 0 bases and J gave up 1 base, with 7 bases separating them. The chain's CDR3 is CASSVGDLNYGYTF. The CDR3 nucleotides read TGTGCCAGCAGCGTAGGCGACCTTAACTATGGCTACACCTTC.

The rearrangement joins TRBV25-1 to TRBJ2-7; no clear D gene. The CDR3 runs 11 residues. Germline V CDR1 and CDR2: MGHDK, SYGVNS. Trimming removed 6 bases at V and 6 bases at J, with 9 bases between. In DNA form, the CDR3 reads TGTGCCAGCAGCCACATCTTCGAGCAGTACTTC. Protein product: CASSHIFEQYF.

This clonotype was counted ten times or more. The chain joins TRBV29-1 to TRBJ2-3; D ambiguous. Germline V CDR1 and CDR2: SQVTM, ANQGSEA. V lost 3 bases and J 2 bases, leaving 21 bases between the germline ends. The CDR3 covers 17 residues. CDR3 sequence: CSVDAGATPPFTDTQYF. In DNA form, the CDR3 reads TGCAGCGTTGATGCTGGAGCAACCCCCCCCTTCACAGATACGCAGTATTTT.

The chain employs TRBV5-4 and TRBJ1-1, with D tentatively TRBD1 (6 bases). The CDR3 is 15 amino acids. The V gene's germline CDR1 is SGHNT and CDR2 YYREEE (reference sequence). Trimming took 3 bases from V and 3 from J, leaving 15 bases between them. CDR3 residues: CASSSGWRGDTEAFF. The CDR3 coding sequence is TGTGCCAGCAGCTCCGGTTGGAGGGGGGACACTGAAGCTTTCTTT.

The rearrangement joins TRBV6-5 to TRBJ2-1, with TRBD2 as a possible D gene (5 bases). Germline-derived CDR1 and CDR2 are MNHEY and SVGAGI. The CDR3 has 11 residues. The germline V and J ends were trimmed by 3 bases and 10 bases, with 7 bases remaining between them. The CDR3 DNA sequence: TGTGCCAGCAGTTATCCGGGGGAGCAGTTCTTC. Its translation: CASSYPGEQFF.

This clonotype turned up a few times. The chain carries TRBV12-3 or TRBV12-4 and TRBJ2-3, with D possibly matching TRBD1 (6 bases). The CDR3 is 15 amino acids. Trimming took 3 bases from V and 1 from J, leaving 11 bases between them. Here the CDR3 reads CASSLWGHRTDTQYF. CDR3 nucleotides: TGTGCCAGCAGTTTGTGGGGACATCGCACAGATACGCAGTATTTT.

This clonotype was counted ten times or more. The V call is TRBV6-1, the J call TRBJ2-5; the match to TRBD1 covers 7 bases. There are 14 residues in the CDR3. J lost 3 bases, V lost 5 bases, and 6 bases had no gene match. In germline, CDR1 is MNHNS, CDR2 SASEGT. This CDR3 reads CASSPGTVKETQYF. The CDR3 DNA sequence: TGTGCCAGCAGTCCCGGGACAGTAAAAGAGACCCAGTACTTC.

This clonotype was observed a handful of times. The chain recombines TRBV29-1 with TRBJ1-1; the D is unclear. The CDR3 consists of 12 residues. Trimming removed 4 bases at V and 6 bases at J, with 12 bases between. Germline lookup yields CDR1 SQVTM and CDR2 ANQGSEA. Here the CDR3 DNA reads TGCAGCGTTGTCCGGGATTTGGCTGAAGCTTTCTTT. The encoded protein is CSVVRDLAEAFF.

In its sample, this clonotype was seen many times. J is TRBJ2-7 and V is TRBV29-1, with 11 positions matching TRBD2. Germline V lookup: CDR1 SQVTM, CDR2 ANQGSEA. V was pared by 4 bases and J by 2 bases, with 1 base of the junction left unmatched. The CDR3 totals 13 residues. The CDR3 here is CSVGSGRAYEQYF. CDR3 coding DNA: TGCAGCGTTGGTAGCGGGAGGGCCTACGAGCAGTACTTC.

This clonotype was seen only a few times. This chain uses TRBV20-1 with TRBJ2-3, with D tentatively TRBD2 (6 bases). V was pared by 3 bases and J by 4 bases, with 14 bases between. The germline gives CDR1 DFQATT, CDR2 SNEGSKA (reference sequence). The CDR3 is 14 residues long. The CDR3 region is CSASPGEGADTQYF. DNA of the CDR3: TGCAGTGCTAGCCCGGGAGAGGGAGCAGATACGCAGTATTTT.

This clonotype came up a few times. The V and J genes are TRBV5-1 and TRBJ2-2, with 7 bases identical to TRBD2. This CDR3 spans 16 amino acids. The germline V gene has CDR1 SGHRS and CDR2 YFSETQ. After removal of 1 base from V and 3 bases from J, the junction contained 6 bases not matched to a gene. For the CDR3, the DNA is TGCGCCAGCAGCTTGTGGCAGGGAGGGTACACCGGGGAGCTGTTTTTT. Protein: CASSLWQGGYTGELFF.

The chain has TRBV29-1 and TRBJ1-4; 7 bases line up with TRBD1. CDR1 SQVTM and CDR2 ANQGSEA come from the germline V gene. The ends lost 3 bases at V and 8 bases at J; junction bases unmatched: 6. The CDR3 consists of 13 residues. The CDR3 protein is CSVDDRASEKLFF. As DNA, the CDR3 is TGCAGCGTTGATGACAGGGCCTCAGAAAAACTGTTTTTT.

The chain has TRBV29-1 and TRBJ2-3; 10 bases fit TRBD2. Germline CDR1 SQVTM, CDR2 ANQGSEA. Trimming at V came to 5 bases and at J to 2 bases, leaving 10 bases not matched to a gene. CDR3 length: 16 amino acids. CDR3 in DNA: TGCAGCGTTCAAAGCGGGAGGGGTCCCCACACAGATACGCAGTATTTT. It codes for CSVQSGRGPHTDTQYF.

V and J are TRBV11-2 and TRBJ2-1; D is perhaps TRBD2 (5 bases). Between the trimmed V and J ends, which lost 7 bases and 4 bases, there was a span of 20 bases. CDR3 length: 16 residues. Germline values: CDR1 SGHAT, CDR2 FQNNGV. In nucleotides, the CDR3 is TGTGCCAGCACCAAGGCGCTGGACTCGGTGTACAATGAGCAGTTCTTC. This gives the protein CASTKALDSVYNEQFF.

This clonotype was recorded a few times. The chain is built from TRBV6-5 and TRBJ1-1; no firm D call. The V gene's germline CDR1 is MNHEY and CDR2 SVGAGI. The CDR3 runs 13 residues. V was clipped by 4 bases and J by 5 bases, with 11 bases between them. This chain's CDR3 is CASSSLRETEAFF. The CDR3 coding sequence is TGTGCCAGCAGTTCCCTCCGAGAGACTGAAGCTTTCTTT.

This chain joins TRBV29-1 and TRBJ2-1; TRBD2 aligns across 11 bases. Trimming at V came to 5 bases and at J to 9 bases, leaving 9 bases not matched to a gene. Germline V CDR1 and CDR2: SQVTM, ANQGSEA. The CDR3 is made up of 14 amino acids. This chain's CDR3 is CSVQLSGRAVEQFF. CDR3 in DNA: TGCAGCGTTCAGCTTAGCGGGAGGGCCGTTGAGCAGTTCTTC.

This clonotype occurred a few times. This sequence joins TRBV5-4 and TRBJ1-6, with no clear D. Per the germline V gene, CDR1 is SGHNT and CDR2 is YYREEE (reference sequence). The germline V and J ends were trimmed by 0 bases and 5 bases, with 6 bases remaining between them. The CDR3 consists of 14 residues. CDR3: CASSLGVNNSPLHF. The CDR3 bases are TGTGCCAGCAGCTTGGGGGTTAATAATTCACCCCTCCACTTT.

This rearrangement joins TRBV11-2 to TRBJ1-2, with no clear D. V shed 2 bases and J shed 2 bases, with 9 bases lying between them. This CDR3 has 14 amino acids. Germline lookup yields CDR1 SGHAT and CDR2 FQNNGV. CDR3: CASSLYDVNYGYTF. The CDR3 DNA follows: TGTGCCAGCAGCTTATACGACGTCAACTATGGCTACACCTTC.